The clone carrying this T cell receptor beta chain appeared a single time. Its antigen remains unknown. Sequencing was performed with immunoSEQ multiplex PCR; in TCRdb, only in-frame clones are kept and a portion is missing. This sample has over 60,000 clones, with about four fifths found just once. The data were taken from a study of Tregs in tolerant kidney transplant recipients. Study-wide results and limits: Biological reproducibility was not directly addressed in this study.

Sequenced: CD4+ T cells from blood. This clonotype was sampled from a human donor in good health.

The CDR3 here is CASSLDPGLEETQYF. The CDR3 DNA reads TGTGCCAGCAGCTTGGATCCAGGACTGGAAGAGACCCAGTACTTC. J is TRBJ2-5 and V is TRBV11-2, with D perhaps matching TRBD2 (5 bases). V shed 3 bases and J shed 3 bases, with 14 bases lying between them. The germline V gene encodes CDR1 SGHAT and CDR2 FQNNGV. The CDR3 sequence is 15 residues long.